The 29 T cell receptor beta chains below come from one sample, sequenced in a study of blood T cell repertoires in COVID-19. The repertoire was sequenced with immunoSEQ multiplex PCR; TCRdb's copy has only in-frame clones and lacks some. Here the sample spans over 600,000 clones, 90% being singletons. Sequencing was performed on peripheral blood. The source is a young woman with acute or convalescent COVID-19.

A few counts support this clone. The chain links TRBV24-1 to TRBJ2-1; 8 positions agree with TRBD2. The junction had 3 bases not matched to a gene; V was cut back by 5 bases and J by 4 bases. CDR3 length: 14 amino acids. CDR1 and CDR2 (germline): KGHDR, SFDVKD. The CDR3 DNA sequence: TGTGCCACCAGTGGGTCGGGGGGGTACAATGAGCAGTTCTTC. It translates to CATSGSGGYNEQFF.

This chain joins TRBV7-9 and TRBJ2-1; no definite D call. V was cut by 1 base and J by 7 bases, with 11 bases left in between. The CDR3 has 14 residues. Germline CDR1 and CDR2: SEHNR and FQNEAQ (reference sequence). The CDR3 sequence is CASSLVTSANEQFF. In nucleotides, the CDR3 is TGTGCCAGCAGCTTAGTAACGAGTGCTAATGAGCAGTTCTTC.

This chain connects TRBV21-1 to TRBJ1-1; TRBD1, the table's D call, lacks a check against the DNA. TRBV21-1 is a documented pseudogene. The CDR3 has 15 residues. The CDR3 DNA sequence: TGTGCCAGCAGCAAAGGTCGCAGGGTCGGCACTGAAGCTTTCTTT. Translated: CASSKGRRVGTEAFF.

The chain links TRBV7-3 to TRBJ1-6, with D tentatively TRBD1 (5 bases). The CDR3 length is 15 residues. V was cut by 7 bases and J by 14 bases, with 24 bases left in between. The germline CDR1 and CDR2 sequences are SGHTA and FQGTGA. CDR3 sequence (DNA): TGTGCCAGCATCCGACAGACGTACTCCAATCAGACCCTCCACTTT. Its protein product is CASIRQTYSNQTLHF. Full variable domain (rest looked up from reference TRBV7-3 and TRBJ1-6): GAGVSQTPSNKVTEKGKYVELRCDPISGHTALYWYRQSLGQGPEFLIYFQGTGAADDSGLPNDRFFAVRPEGSVSTLKIQRTERGDSAVYLCASIRQTYSNQTLHFGNGTRLTVT.

This clone was detected a few times. The rearrangement joins TRBV19 to TRBJ1-1; TRBD1 agrees at 9 bases. Germline assignment: CDR1 LNHDA and CDR2 SQIVND (reference sequence). This CDR3 contains 15 residues. The V segment lost 3 bases and the J segment 4 bases; nucleotides outside the gene matches: 6. DNA of the CDR3: TGTGCCAGTAGTATCAGGACAGGGGTCTCCACTGAAGCTTTCTTT. It codes for CASSIRTGVSTEAFF.

The chain links TRBV27 to TRBJ1-5; tentative D call: TRBD1 (5 bases). Trimming cost V 0 bases and J 5 bases, with 11 bases left between them. Germline assignment: CDR1 MNHEY and CDR2 SMNVEV (reference sequence). The CDR3 runs to 15 residues. CDR3 protein: CASSLSSQEYQPQHF. The CDR3 DNA is TGTGCCAGCAGTTTATCGTCACAGGAATATCAGCCCCAGCATTTT.

This clone was detected only a few times. CDR3 bases: TGTGCCAGCAGGGCGGACAGGGTGTACGACTATGGCTACACCTTC. Translation gives CASRADRVYDYGYTF. This chain connects TRBV2 to TRBJ1-2, with 8 bases that match TRBD1. The V and J ends lost 6 bases and 3 bases, in that order; junction bases with no gene match: 9. The germline V gene encodes CDR1 SNHLY and CDR2 FYNNEI. The CDR3 has 15 amino acids.

V and J are TRBV5-1 and TRBJ1-5, with D unresolved. This CDR3 contains 13 residues. CDR1 is SGHRS and CDR2 is YFSETQ in the germline V gene. Trimming took off 2 bases at V and 5 bases at J, with 8 bases between the two ends. CDR3 in amino acids: CASSLTSDQPQHF. The CDR3 nucleotides are TGCGCCAGCAGCTTAACAAGTGATCAGCCCCAGCATTTT.

The chain has TRBV2 and TRBJ1-5; possible D gene TRBD1, 6 bases. CDR3 length: 13 amino acids. The germline V and J ends were trimmed by 6 bases and 9 bases, with 15 bases remaining between them. Per germline, CDR1 SNHLY and CDR2 FYNNEI. The CDR3 sequence is CASRPTGPSPQHF. The CDR3, as DNA: TGTGCCAGCAGACCGACAGGACCCTCGCCCCAGCATTTT.

The chain couples TRBV11-2 to TRBJ1-1; no clear D. Per the germline V gene, CDR1 is SGHAT and CDR2 is FQNNGV. Between the trimmed V and J ends, which lost 4 bases and 0 bases, there was a span of 12 bases. The CDR3 is 15 amino acids. The CDR3 DNA reads TGTGCCAGCAGCTCCCGAAGGAGGGTGAACACTGAAGCTTTCTTT. Translated: CASSSRRRVNTEAFF.

This clone was picked up a small number of times. The chain has TRBV24-1 and TRBJ1-5, with a tentative D call TRBD1 (5 bases). Germline assignment: CDR1 KGHDR and CDR2 SFDVKD. Trimming removed 8 bases from V and 3 bases from J, with 10 bases in between. The CDR3 has 13 amino acids. CDR3 DNA: TGTGCCACCAATAGGGGCGCCAATCAGCCCCAGCATTTT. Protein: CATNRGANQPQHF.

The chain couples TRBV30 to TRBJ2-3; D gene unclear. Trimming took 3 bases from V and 2 from J, leaving 15 bases between them. Germline assignment: CDR1 GTSNPN and CDR2 SVGIG (reference sequence). The CDR3 has 15 amino acids. In DNA form, the CDR3 reads TGTGCCTGGAGGGCGGCAAGAAGTCCCACAGATACGCAGTATTTT. Its protein product is CAWRAARSPTDTQYF.

In its sample, this clone was seen once. J is TRBJ1-5 and V is TRBV5-1; a weak D match, TRBD1 (5 bases). The germline V and J ends were trimmed by 4 bases and 6 bases, with 14 bases remaining between them. The germline V gene encodes CDR1 SGHRS and CDR2 YFSETQ. This CDR3 has 14 amino acids. The CDR3 DNA follows: TGCGCCAGCAGCCTAGGGACGGAGGGTCAGCCCCAGCATTTT. Translation gives CASSLGTEGQPQHF.

The V call is TRBV29-1, the J call TRBJ1-4; D is unresolved. V lost 3 bases to trimming and J lost 4 bases, with 12 bases between them. This CDR3 region has 14 residues. Germline CDR1 is SQVTM and CDR2 is ANQGSEA. The CDR3 DNA follows: TGCAGCGTTGATCCGGGGTCCGATAATGAAAAACTGTTTTTT. Encoded protein: CSVDPGSDNEKLFF.

The V gene is TRBV10-2, the J gene TRBJ2-7; D may be TRBD2 (6 bases). The CDR3 totals 14 residues. V was trimmed by 0 bases and J by 2 bases, leaving 8 bases between them. Per germline, CDR1 WSHSY and CDR2 SAAADI. As DNA, the CDR3 is TGCGCCAGCAGTGAGTCAGGAGGGCCCTACGAGCAGTACTTC. Protein sequence: CASSESGGPYEQYF.

The J gene is TRBJ2-7, the V gene TRBV7-3; D not certain. The CDR3 is made up of 13 amino acids. Per germline, CDR1 SGHTA and CDR2 FQGTGA. V lost 4 bases and J lost 3, with 10 bases in between. CDR3 DNA: TGTGCCAGCAGCTACAGTGTCGGCTACGAGCAGTACTTC. It is translated as CASSYSVGYEQYF.

The rearrangement links TRBV11-2 to TRBJ1-2; tentative D call: TRBD1 (6 bases). Trimming removed 5 bases at V and 2 bases at J, with 15 bases between. Germline loops: CDR1 SGHAT, CDR2 FQNNGV. The CDR3 totals 15 residues. The CDR3 region is CASSGSGGGNYGYTF. The CDR3 region has the DNA TGTGCCAGCAGCGGCAGCGGCGGGGGCAACTATGGCTACACCTTC.

This rearrangement joins TRBV11-3 to TRBJ1-6, with TRBD1 matching over 8 bases. Trimming took 1 base from V and 3 from J; bases not matched to a gene: 2. The germline gives CDR1 SGHNT, CDR2 YENEEA. CDR3 length: 16 residues. CDR3 region: CASSLGGQDYNSPLHF. CDR3 bases: TGTGCCAGCAGCTTAGGGGGACAGGACTATAATTCACCCCTCCACTTT.

V gene TRBV19 combines with J gene TRBJ2-7; tentatively, D is TRBD1 (6 bases). Trimming removed 6 bases from V and 1 base from J, with 28 bases in between. The CDR3 is 19 residues long. Germline lookup yields CDR1 LNHDA and CDR2 SQIVND (reference sequence). In DNA, the CDR3 is TGTGCCAGTAGCCAAAAGCCTCCACTTCAGGGGCCCCCGTCCTACGAGCAGTACTTC. Translating it yields CASSQKPPLQGPPSYEQYF.

The chain carries TRBV19 and TRBJ2-3; 9 bases are shared with TRBD2. The length of the CDR3 is 17 residues. Germline-derived CDR1 and CDR2 are LNHDA and SQIVND (reference sequence). Germline trimming cut 4 bases from V and 0 bases from J; bases unmatched to any gene: 8. CDR3 amino acids: CASSTKASGASTDTQYF. The CDR3 coding sequence is TGTGCCAGTAGTACCAAAGCTAGCGGGGCCAGCACAGATACGCAGTATTTT.

The table lists this clone with a count of one. V usage is TRBV6-2 or TRBV6-3 and J usage is TRBJ2-1, with 10 bases lining up with TRBD1. The CDR3 spans 16 residues. Germline V gives CDR1 MNHEY, CDR2 SVGEGT. The V segment lost 0 bases and the J segment 7 bases; nucleotides outside the gene matches: 6. The chain's CDR3 is CASSYSRTGGGNEQFF. In DNA, the CDR3 is TGTGCCAGCAGTTACTCTCGGACAGGGGGGGGAAATGAGCAGTTCTTC.

This chain connects TRBV10-3 to TRBJ1-1; TRBD1 is a possible D gene (5 bases). V was pared by 8 bases and J by 0 bases, with 10 bases between. The CDR3 loop spans 13 amino acids. Germline V gene sequence: CDR1 ENHRY, CDR2 SYGVKD. This chain's CDR3 is CAIGGGMNTEAFF. The CDR3 nucleotides are TGTGCCATCGGGGGAGGAATGAACACTGAAGCTTTCTTT.

This clone was counted a single time. The chain combines TRBV19 with TRBJ1-2; D is ambiguous. Germline V gene data show CDR1 as LNHDA and CDR2 as SQIVND (reference sequence). Trimming left V 6 bases short and J 4 bases short, with 12 bases between. The CDR3 totals 13 residues. In nucleotides, the CDR3 is TGTGCCAGTAGGGTTCAACGGGGCTATGGCTACACCTTC. Its protein product is CASRVQRGYGYTF.

V usage is TRBV5-6 and J usage is TRBJ1-1, with D uncertain. Deletions cut 2 bases from V and 0 bases from J, with 8 bases between. From germline, CDR1 is SGHDT and CDR2 YYEEEE. This CDR3 has 14 residues. CDR3 sequence: CASSLPSLNTEAFF. Written as DNA, the CDR3 is TGTGCCAGCAGCTTACCCAGTCTGAACACTGAAGCTTTCTTT.

This chain uses TRBV6-5 with TRBJ2-7; 7 bases are shared with TRBD2. The V gene end was trimmed by 2 bases and the J gene end by 1 base; junction bases not matched to a gene: 5. This CDR3 is 15 amino acids long. Germline-derived CDR1 and CDR2 are MNHEY and SVGAGI. For the CDR3, the DNA is TGTGCCAGCAGTTACCTGGCGGGGGAATCCTACGAGCAGTACTTC. The encoded protein is CASSYLAGESYEQYF.

The V call is TRBV3-1 (or the pseudogene TRBV3-2), the J call TRBJ1-1, with TRBD1 matching 8 bases. Germline values: CDR1 LGHDT, CDR2 YNNKEL (reference sequence). V trimming: 4 bases; J trimming: 0 bases; junction bases outside the gene matches: 4. CDR3 length: 15 amino acids. This chain's CDR3 is CASSLRDRMNTEAFF. The CDR3 coding sequence is TGTGCCAGCAGCCTCCGGGACAGGATGAACACTGAAGCTTTCTTT.

The chain combines TRBV11-2 with TRBJ1-1, with 7 bases identical to TRBD1. CDR1 and CDR2 (germline): SGHAT, FQNNGV. V dropped 5 bases and J dropped 5; count of bases not matched to a gene: 5. The CDR3 is 13 amino acids. This CDR3 is CASSPQGWTEAFF. The CDR3 region has the DNA TGTGCCAGCAGCCCACAGGGGTGGACTGAAGCTTTCTTT.

This chain links TRBV6-5 with TRBJ1-1; TRBD1 matches at 9 bases. This CDR3 region has 13 residues. V dropped 6 bases and J dropped 6; count of bases not matched to a gene: 5. The V gene's germline CDR1 is MNHEY and CDR2 SVGAGI. The CDR3 protein is CASSSGTGSEAFF. CDR3 coding DNA: TGTGCCAGCAGCTCAGGGACAGGGTCTGAAGCTTTCTTT.

This rearrangement joins TRBV27 to TRBJ2-6; unclear D gene. Per germline, CDR1 MNHEY and CDR2 SMNVEV (reference sequence). With 2 bases removed from V and 2 bases from J, the gap between germline ends came to 10 bases. CDR3 length: 16 amino acids. The CDR3 DNA reads as TGTGCCAGCAGTTTACTAGAGAAGGCTGGGGCCAACGTCCTGACTTTC. It is translated as CASSLLEKAGANVLTF.